These T cell receptor beta chains were read from a single sample in a study of shared clonotypes between healthy human individuals. Repertoires were generated with immunoSEQ multiplex PCR, while TCRdb's copy carries only in-frame clones and drops some. Among around 750,000 clones listed, 74% were seen once. Sequencing used memory CD4+ T cells sorted from blood. Receptors were obtained from a woman in her 30s in good health. CDR3s include the opening cysteine and the closing phenylalanine or tryptophan.

v_call	j_call	cdr3_aa
TRBV7-8	TRBJ2-6	CASSFQQGSSGANVLTF
TRBV2	TRBJ2-5	CARTRDIQETQYF
TRBV6-1	TRBJ1-4	CASSGTVNNEKLFF
TRBV5-1	TRBJ2-1	CASRVGPSNSYNEQFF
TRBV28	TRBJ1-5	CASSQLGQGRQPQHF
TRBV7-2	TRBJ2-7	CASSLLPRTSGNEQYF
TRBV6-5	TRBJ1-2	CASRTRTGGNYGYTF
TRBV25-1	TRBJ2-7	CASSPGTDSYEQYF
TRBV30	TRBJ2-2	CAWSGAGELFF
TRBV28	TRBJ2-1	CAIRGWPRELNEQFF
TRBV20-1	TRBJ1-2	CSARSLYGYTF
TRBV19	TRBJ1-5	CASSISGTGGRSNQPQHF
TRBV19	TRBJ2-5	CASSIKGAGETQYF
TRBV19	TRBJ1-5	CASGSGGAGQPQHF
TRBV19	TRBJ2-3	CASSTGTVGTDTQYF
TRBV9	TRBJ2-1	CASSETGDYNEQFF
TRBV27	TRBJ2-3	CASSLRVLAGAPGTDTQYF
TRBV5-1	TRBJ2-1	CASSKVPGLAGVPHEQFF
TRBV28	TRBJ1-1	CASSPPANTEAFF
TRBV6-6	TRBJ1-5	CASNSGVSGNQPQHF
TRBV4-2	TRBJ2-3	CASSQGSGPGSQYTDTQYF
TRBV19	TRBJ2-5	CASSLDSTGVETQYF
TRBV28	TRBJ1-2	CASGNRASNYGYTF
TRBV6-1	TRBJ2-7	CASSAREGLEQYF